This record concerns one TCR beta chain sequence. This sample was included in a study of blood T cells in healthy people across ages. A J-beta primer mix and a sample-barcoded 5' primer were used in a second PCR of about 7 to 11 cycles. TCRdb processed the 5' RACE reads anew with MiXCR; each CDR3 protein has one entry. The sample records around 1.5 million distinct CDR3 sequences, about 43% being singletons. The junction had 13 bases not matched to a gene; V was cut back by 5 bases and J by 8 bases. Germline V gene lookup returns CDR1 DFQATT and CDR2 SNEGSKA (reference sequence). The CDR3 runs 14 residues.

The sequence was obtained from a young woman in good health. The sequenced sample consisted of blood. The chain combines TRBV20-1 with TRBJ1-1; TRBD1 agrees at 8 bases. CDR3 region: CSAGRTGSLPEAFF. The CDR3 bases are TGCAGTGCTGGTAGGACAGGGTCCCTCCCGGAAGCTTTCTTT.